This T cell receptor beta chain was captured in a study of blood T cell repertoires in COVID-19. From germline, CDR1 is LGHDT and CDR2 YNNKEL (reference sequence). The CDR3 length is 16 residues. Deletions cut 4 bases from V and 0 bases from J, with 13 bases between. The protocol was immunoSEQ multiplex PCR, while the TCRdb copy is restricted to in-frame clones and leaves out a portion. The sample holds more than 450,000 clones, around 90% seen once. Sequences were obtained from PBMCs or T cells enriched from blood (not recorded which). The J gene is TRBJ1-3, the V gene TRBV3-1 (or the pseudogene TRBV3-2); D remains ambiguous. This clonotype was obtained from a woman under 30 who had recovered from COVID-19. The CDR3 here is CASSPDYSSSGNTIYF. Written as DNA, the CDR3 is TGTGCCAGCAGCCCGGACTACTCGAGCTCTGGAAACACCATATATTTT.